This is a list of T cell receptor beta chains from one sample in a study of vaccination and CD4 T cells after COVID-19. No antigens are known for them. Via MiXCR, TCRdb re-called the PCR reads, giving one row per CDR3 protein. The sample has fewer than 20,000 distinct CDR3 sequences; 40% to 65% are singletons. The sequencing used CD4+ T cells from blood, cultured in vitro, collected before SARS-CoV-2 vaccination. These TCRs come from a human donor who had recovered from COVID-19. The CDR3 runs from the conserved cysteine through the conserved F or W. Fields, in order: clone size, D gene, J gene, CDR3 length, V gene, CDR3 DNA, CDR3 protein. A D gene is named only where the DNA matches it firmly. Clone size appears in some rows only: once, few, many, or a class for an expanded clone.

abundance: NA; d_gene: NA; j_gene: TRBJ2-7; len: 15; v_gene: TRBV6-1; CDR3nt: TGTGCCAGCAGTGCGACTAGATTGAGCTCCTACGAGCAGTACTTC; CDR3aa: CASSATRLSSYEQYF
abundance: NA; d_gene: TRBD1; j_gene: TRBJ2-7; len: 16; v_gene: TRBV20-1; CDR3nt: TGCAGTGCTAGATCACAGGGGGCGCATGTCTCCTACGAGCAGTACTTC; CDR3aa: CSARSQGAHVSYEQYF
abundance: NA; d_gene: TRBD1; j_gene: TRBJ1-1; len: 14; v_gene: TRBV12-3/TRBV12-4; CDR3nt: TGTGCCAGCAGACTACAGACAGGGCACACTGAAGCTTTCTTT; CDR3aa: CASRLQTGHTEAFF
abundance: NA; d_gene: TRBD1; j_gene: TRBJ1-1; len: 19; v_gene: TRBV18; CDR3nt: TGTGCCAGCTCCAACCTACCCGGGACAGGGGGAGGATGGAACACTGAAGCTTTCTTT; CDR3aa: CASSNLPGTGGGWNTEAFF
abundance: few; d_gene: TRBD1; j_gene: TRBJ1-5; len: 15; v_gene: TRBV10-3; CDR3nt: TGTGCCATCAGTAAAGACAGGGGTAGCAATCAGCCCCAGCATTTT; CDR3aa: CAISKDRGSNQPQHF
abundance: NA; d_gene: TRBD1; j_gene: TRBJ2-5; len: 15; v_gene: TRBV10-3; CDR3nt: TGTGCCATCAGTGCAGGGACAGGGGGCCAAGAGACCCAGTACTTC; CDR3aa: CAISAGTGGQETQYF
abundance: NA; d_gene: NA; j_gene: TRBJ1-6; len: 13; v_gene: TRBV12-3/TRBV12-4; CDR3nt: TGTGCCACACAACAGGGTCCAGATTCACCCCTCCACTTT; CDR3aa: CATQQGPDSPLHF
abundance: few; d_gene: TRBD1; j_gene: TRBJ1-1; len: 15; v_gene: TRBV5-1; CDR3nt: TGCGCCAGCAGCTACAGACAGGGTCTCGGCACTGAAGCTTTCTTT; CDR3aa: CASSYRQGLGTEAFF
abundance: NA; d_gene: NA; j_gene: TRBJ2-3; len: 15; v_gene: TRBV7-9; CDR3nt: TGTGCCAGCAGCTCGTGGACAGCGGTCACAGATACGCAGTATTTT; CDR3aa: CASSSWTAVTDTQYF
abundance: few; d_gene: NA; j_gene: TRBJ1-2; len: 8; v_gene: TRBV20-1; CDR3nt: TGCAGTGTTAAACAGGTTTCCTTC; CDR3aa: CSVKQVSF
abundance: NA; d_gene: NA; j_gene: TRBJ1-2; len: 13; v_gene: TRBV19; CDR3nt: TGTGCCAGTAGTGGGGATTGGACCTATGGCTACACCTTC; CDR3aa: CASSGDWTYGYTF
abundance: once; d_gene: TRBD2; j_gene: TRBJ2-2; len: 15; v_gene: TRBV28; CDR3nt: TGTGCCGCTATCATGGCGGGAGGGAACACCGGGGAGCTGTTTTTT; CDR3aa: CAAIMAGGNTGELFF
abundance: NA; d_gene: NA; j_gene: TRBJ2-5; len: 13; v_gene: TRBV15; CDR3nt: TGTGCCACCAGCAGCGCCGAGTCGGGGACCCAGTACTTC; CDR3aa: CATSSAESGTQYF
abundance: NA; d_gene: TRBD1; j_gene: TRBJ2-7; len: 13; v_gene: TRBV20-1; CDR3nt: TGCAGCGTACGGACAGGGGGTCACTACGAGCAGTACTTC; CDR3aa: CSVRTGGHYEQYF
abundance: NA; d_gene: TRBD1; j_gene: TRBJ1-1; len: 13; v_gene: TRBV10-3; CDR3nt: TGTGCCGCGACAAAGGGGGCGGACACTGAAGCTTTCTTT; CDR3aa: CAATKGADTEAFF
abundance: few; d_gene: NA; j_gene: TRBJ2-2; len: 13; v_gene: TRBV7-6; CDR3nt: TGTGCCAGCAGCGTCGGGTCGGCCGGGGAGCTGTTTTTT; CDR3aa: CASSVGSAGELFF